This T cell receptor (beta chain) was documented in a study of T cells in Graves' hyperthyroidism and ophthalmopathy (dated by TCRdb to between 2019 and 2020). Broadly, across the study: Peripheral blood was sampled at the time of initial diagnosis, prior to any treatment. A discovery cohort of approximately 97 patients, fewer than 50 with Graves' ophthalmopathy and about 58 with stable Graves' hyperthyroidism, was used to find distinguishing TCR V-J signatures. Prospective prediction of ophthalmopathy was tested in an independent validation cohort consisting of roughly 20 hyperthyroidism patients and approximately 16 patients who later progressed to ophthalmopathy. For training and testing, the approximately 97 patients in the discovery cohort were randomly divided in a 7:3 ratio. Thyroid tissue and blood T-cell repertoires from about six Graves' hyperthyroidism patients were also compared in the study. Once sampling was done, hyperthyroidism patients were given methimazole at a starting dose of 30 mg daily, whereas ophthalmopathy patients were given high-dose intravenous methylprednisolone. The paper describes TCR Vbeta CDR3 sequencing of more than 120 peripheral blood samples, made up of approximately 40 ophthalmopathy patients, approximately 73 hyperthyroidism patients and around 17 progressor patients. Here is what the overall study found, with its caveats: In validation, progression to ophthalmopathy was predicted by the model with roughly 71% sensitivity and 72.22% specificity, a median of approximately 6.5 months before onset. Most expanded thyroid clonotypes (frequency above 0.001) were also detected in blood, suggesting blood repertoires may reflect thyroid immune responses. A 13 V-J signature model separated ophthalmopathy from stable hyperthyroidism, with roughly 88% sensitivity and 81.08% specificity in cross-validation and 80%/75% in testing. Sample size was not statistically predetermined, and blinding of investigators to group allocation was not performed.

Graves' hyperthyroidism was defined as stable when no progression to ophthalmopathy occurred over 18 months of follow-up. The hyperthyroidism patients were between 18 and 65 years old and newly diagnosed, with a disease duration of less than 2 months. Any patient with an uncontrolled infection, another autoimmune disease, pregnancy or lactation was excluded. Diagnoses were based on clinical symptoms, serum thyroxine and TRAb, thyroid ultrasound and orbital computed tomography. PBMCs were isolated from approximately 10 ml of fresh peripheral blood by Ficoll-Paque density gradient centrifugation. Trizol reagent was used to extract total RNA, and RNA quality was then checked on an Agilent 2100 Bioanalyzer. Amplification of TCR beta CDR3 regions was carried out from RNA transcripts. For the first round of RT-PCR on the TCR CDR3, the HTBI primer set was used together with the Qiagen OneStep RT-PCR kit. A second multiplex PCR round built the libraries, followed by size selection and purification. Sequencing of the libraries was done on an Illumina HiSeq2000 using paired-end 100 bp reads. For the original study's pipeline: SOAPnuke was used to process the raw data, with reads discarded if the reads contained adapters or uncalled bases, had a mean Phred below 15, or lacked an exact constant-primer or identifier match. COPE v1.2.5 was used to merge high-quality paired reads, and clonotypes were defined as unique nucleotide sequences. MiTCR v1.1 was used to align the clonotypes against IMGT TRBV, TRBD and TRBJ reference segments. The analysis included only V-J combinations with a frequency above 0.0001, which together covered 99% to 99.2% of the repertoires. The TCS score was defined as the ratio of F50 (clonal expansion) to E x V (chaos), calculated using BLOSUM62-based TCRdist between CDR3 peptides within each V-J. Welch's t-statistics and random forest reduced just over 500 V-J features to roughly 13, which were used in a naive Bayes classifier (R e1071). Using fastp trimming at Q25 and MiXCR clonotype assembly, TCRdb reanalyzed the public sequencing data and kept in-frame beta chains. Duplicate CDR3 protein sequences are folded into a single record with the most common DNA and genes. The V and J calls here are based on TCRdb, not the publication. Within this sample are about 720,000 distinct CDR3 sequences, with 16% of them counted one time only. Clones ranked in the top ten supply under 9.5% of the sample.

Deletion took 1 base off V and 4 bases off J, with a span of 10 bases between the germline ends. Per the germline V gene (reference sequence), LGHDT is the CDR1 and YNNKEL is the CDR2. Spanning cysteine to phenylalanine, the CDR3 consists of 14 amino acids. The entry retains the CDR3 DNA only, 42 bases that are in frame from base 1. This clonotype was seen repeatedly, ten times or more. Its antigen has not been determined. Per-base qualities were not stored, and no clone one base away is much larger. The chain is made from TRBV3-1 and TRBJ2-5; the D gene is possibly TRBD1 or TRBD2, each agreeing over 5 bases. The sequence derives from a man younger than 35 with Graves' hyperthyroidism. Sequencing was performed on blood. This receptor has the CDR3 CASSQGDARETQYF. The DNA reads TGTGCCAGCAGCCAAGGGGACGCCCGAGAGACCCAGTACTTC.